The present TCR beta chain was sequenced within a study of cytomegalovirus exposure and HLA in healthy donors. The germline gives CDR1 KGHSH, CDR2 LQKENI. V was trimmed by 2 bases and J by 3 bases, leaving 8 bases between them. The CDR3 loop spans 14 amino acids. Study-wide results and limits: A later analysis found that most CMV-associated TCR beta chains appeared HLA-restricted.

For this clone: Its matching antigen is unknown.

PCR amplification relied on 60 Vbeta primers (plus 13 Jbeta primers). The assay was immunoSEQ multiplex PCR, and TCRdb's table has in-frame clones only and misses some. This repertoire shows around 140,000 clones, roughly 76% found once; its top ten account for 1.6%. This chain uses TRBV18 with TRBJ2-1, with D unresolved. Specimen: PBMCs. The clonotype was recovered from a female donor in good health and CMV-seronegative. CDR3 sequence: CASSPFSDYNEQFF. As DNA, the CDR3 is TGTGCCAGCTCACCATTCAGCGACTACAATGAGCAGTTCTTC.